The present TCR beta chain was sequenced within a study of OX40 agonist ivuxolimab in advanced cancers. Study outcomes and limitations: Dose levels from 0.1 to 3.0 mg/kg saw CD4+ and CD8+ blood T cells expand clonally by week 6.

Trimming stripped 4 bases from V and 3 bases from J, with 14 bases between. This CDR3 comprises 14 residues. Germline V gene lookup returns CDR1 SGHRS and CDR2 YFSETQ. Some clones are missing from TCRdb's copy, which holds only in-frame ones; the method was immunoSEQ multiplex PCR. Of approximately 90,000 clones in the sample, 70% to 90% were seen once. Concerning this clone: Its specificity is unknown.

The TCR comes from an adult with an advanced solid tumor such as melanoma, head and neck, liver or kidney cancer. The V and J genes are TRBV5-1 and TRBJ2-7; possibly TRBD1 for D (6 bases). The input for sequencing was CD4+ or CD8+ T cells sorted from blood, taken in a trial of the OX40 agonist ivuxolimab. The CDR3 DNA follows: TGCGCCAGCAGCCCCGGGACACACAACTACGAGCAGTACTTC. This encodes CASSPGTHNYEQYF.